The rows below give T cell receptor beta chains drawn from one sample of a study of blood T cell repertoires in COVID-19. Sequenced by immunoSEQ multiplex PCR; TCRdb stores in-frame clones only, minus some. Of 35,000 to 45,000 clones in the sample, about four fifths were seen once. Source material: peripheral blood. These receptors came from a man aged 65-85 years with acute or convalescent COVID-19. CDR3s include the opening cysteine and the closing phenylalanine or tryptophan. The D gene is left open where the match is weak. Expanded clones get a size class; other rows say once, few or many, or leave the size out.

V: TRBV19
size: .
J: TRBJ1-1
D: .
DNA: TGTGCCAGTAGTACCTCGGAGGGGAACACTGAAGCTTTCTTT
CDR3: CASSTSEGNTEAFF

V: TRBV9
size: .
J: TRBJ2-3
D: .
DNA: TGTGCCAGCAGCCCCTTGAGCACAGATACGCAGTATTTT
CDR3: CASSPLSTDTQYF

V: TRBV5-4
size: .
J: TRBJ1-3
D: .
DNA: TGTGCCAGCTACAGGGCTGACGGAAACACCATATATTTT
CDR3: CASYRADGNTIYF

V: TRBV13
size: .
J: TRBJ2-3
D: TRBD2
DNA: TGTGCCAGCAGTTCAGCGGGAGTAGATACGCAGTATTTT
CDR3: CASSSAGVDTQYF

V: TRBV24-1
size: .
J: TRBJ2-3
D: TRBD1
DNA: TGTGCCACCAGTGAAGCAGGGGGTGGAGGCACAGATACGCAGTATTTT
CDR3: CATSEAGGGGTDTQYF

V: TRBV11-2
size: .
J: TRBJ2-7
D: .
DNA: TGTGCCAGCAGCTTTAGGAGCGAGCAGTACTTC
CDR3: CASSFRSEQYF

V: TRBV28
size: .
J: TRBJ2-7
D: TRBD1
DNA: TGTGCCAGCAGTTTTAATCGGGACAGGGGGCTCGAGCAGTACTTC
CDR3: CASSFNRDRGLEQYF

V: TRBV5-1
size: .
J: TRBJ1-2
D: .
DNA: TGCGCCAGCAGCTCCCGGGACGGGGGCTATGGCTACACCTTC
CDR3: CASSSRDGGYGYTF

V: TRBV18
size: .
J: TRBJ2-1
D: .
DNA: TGTGCCAGCTCACCACCTTCAACAGGGAAGAGCTCCTACAATGAGCAGTTCTTC
CDR3: CASSPPSTGKSSYNEQFF

V: TRBV20-1
size: .
J: TRBJ2-1
D: TRBD2
DNA: TGCAGTGCTAGTCAGACTAGCGGGAGCTCCTACAATGAGCAGTTCTTC
CDR3: CSASQTSGSSYNEQFF

V: TRBV2
size: .
J: TRBJ1-4
D: TRBD1
DNA: TGTGCCAGCAGTGGGACAGGGGTTTCTAATGAAAAACTGTTTTTT
CDR3: CASSGTGVSNEKLFF

V: TRBV10-1
size: .
J: TRBJ2-7
D: TRBD2
DNA: TGCGCCAGCAGTGTTAGCGGGAGCTACGAGCAGTACTTC
CDR3: CASSVSGSYEQYF

V: TRBV7-9
size: .
J: TRBJ2-3
D: TRBD2
DNA: TGTGCCAGCAGCTTCCCTAGCGGGGGCACAGATACGCAGTATTTT
CDR3: CASSFPSGGTDTQYF

V: TRBV7-6
size: few
J: TRBJ1-1
D: .
DNA: TGTGCCAGCAGCTTAGCTAAAACAGGGAAGTACACTGAAGCTTTCTTT
CDR3: CASSLAKTGKYTEAFF

V: TRBV19
size: .
J: TRBJ1-3
D: .
DNA: TGTGCCAGTAGTATCACAGGGACTGGAAACACCATATATTTT
CDR3: CASSITGTGNTIYF

V: TRBV19
size: .
J: TRBJ2-1
D: TRBD2
DNA: TGTGCCAGTATCAGGACTAGCGGGCAGGGAGAGCAGTTCTTC
CDR3: CASIRTSGQGEQFF

V: TRBV19
size: .
J: TRBJ1-4
D: .
DNA: TGTGCCAGCCGCCCGGGTCCTGGCCGGCAACTGTTTTTT
CDR3: CASRPGPGRQLFF

V: TRBV6-6
size: few
J: TRBJ2-3
D: .
DNA: TGTGCCAGCAGTTACAGCTATAGCACAGATACGCAGTATTTT
CDR3: CASSYSYSTDTQYF

V: TRBV11-3
size: once
J: TRBJ2-1
D: TRBD2
DNA: TGTGCCAGCAGCTCCCCGGGACTAGCGGGAGTGGGTGAGCAGTTCTTC
CDR3: CASSSPGLAGVGEQFF

V: TRBV12-3/TRBV12-4
size: .
J: TRBJ1-2
D: .
DNA: TGTGCCAGCAGTTTAGTGGGAGATGGCTACACCTTC
CDR3: CASSLVGDGYTF

V: TRBV29-1
size: .
J: TRBJ2-7
D: .
DNA: TGCAGCGTTGAAGAACCGCAAATGAGCTCCTACGAGCAGTACTTC
CDR3: CSVEEPQMSSYEQYF

V: TRBV29-1
size: .
J: TRBJ1-2
D: .
DNA: TGCAGCGTTGACCAGGGGAGTGGCTACACCTTC
CDR3: CSVDQGSGYTF

V: TRBV7-2
size: .
J: TRBJ1-4
D: TRBD1
DNA: TGTGCCAGCAGCCCAATGACAGGGAGAAGGGAAAAACTGTTTTTT
CDR3: CASSPMTGRREKLFF

V: TRBV19
size: few
J: TRBJ1-5
D: .
DNA: TGTGCCAGTAGTCGACAGCATAGCAATCAGCCCCAGCATTTT
CDR3: CASSRQHSNQPQHF

V: TRBV7-9
size: .
J: TRBJ1-2
D: TRBD1
DNA: TGTGCCAGCAGCTTAGGGACAGGGATAGACTATGGCTACACCTTC
CDR3: CASSLGTGIDYGYTF

V: TRBV11-2
size: once
J: TRBJ2-3
D: .
DNA: TGTGCCAGCAGCTTGAGGTCCACAGATACGCAGTATTTT
CDR3: CASSLRSTDTQYF

V: TRBV10-1
size: few
J: TRBJ1-5
D: TRBD1
DNA: TGCGCCAGCAGCGAGGACAGGGCCCTCAATCAGCCCCAGCATTTT
CDR3: CASSEDRALNQPQHF

V: TRBV28
size: .
J: TRBJ2-7
D: .
DNA: TGTGCCAGCAGTTGGGGGACTGGTGAGCAGTACTTC
CDR3: CASSWGTGEQYF

V: TRBV7-3
size: .
J: TRBJ2-1
D: TRBD2
DNA: TGTGCCAGCAGCTTAGCGGGAGCGCGCTACAATGAGCAGTTCTTC
CDR3: CASSLAGARYNEQFF

V: TRBV12-3/TRBV12-4
size: .
J: TRBJ2-1
D: TRBD2
DNA: TGTGCCAGCAGGGTAGCGGGAGCGAATGAGCAGTTCTTC
CDR3: CASRVAGANEQFF